Each of the 20 T cell receptor beta chains below was sequenced from the same sample in a study of blood T cell repertoires in COVID-19. Here immunoSEQ multiplex PCR was the method, and the copy in TCRdb shows in-frame clones only, minus some. Here the sample spans fewer than 200,000 clones, over 80% being singletons. Material for sequencing was PBMCs or T cells enriched from blood (not recorded which). All receptors derive from a woman in her forties or fifties who had recovered from COVID-19.

The genes are TRBV29-1 and TRBJ2-3, with TRBD1 matching over 9 bases. The length of the CDR3 is 14 residues. Germline values: CDR1 SQVTM, CDR2 ANQGSEA. V lost 4 bases and J lost 5; bases outside the gene matches: 7. This CDR3 is CSVVRMTGGDTQYF. In DNA form, the CDR3 reads TGCAGCGTTGTCAGGATGACAGGGGGAGATACGCAGTATTTT.

This chain links TRBV6-5 with TRBJ2-1; 7 bases fit TRBD2. V shed 11 bases and J 7 bases; nucleotides not matched to a gene: 17. The germline V gene encodes CDR1 MNHEY and CDR2 SVGAGI. The CDR3 has 15 residues. The CDR3 loop is CARSFPEGRGNEQFF. As DNA, the CDR3 is TGTGCCCGAAGTTTCCCAGAGGGGCGGGGGAATGAGCAGTTCTTC.

J is TRBJ2-5 and V is TRBV9, with 10 bases that match TRBD2. V lost 3 bases, J lost 3 bases, and 17 bases stayed unmatched. The CDR3 spans 19 residues. Per germline, CDR1 SGDLS and CDR2 YYNGEE. For the CDR3, the DNA is TGTGCCAGCAGCGCCCCCCACAAGCGGGGGGGTTTGGGGGAAGAGACCCAGTACTTC. Translation: CASSAPHKRGGLGEETQYF.

In regard to this clone: At one boundary the junction diverges from the germline segment, which might be a read error. This chain connects TRBV7-7 to TRBJ1-1; D is ambiguous. CDR3 length equals 13 residues. Germline CDR1 SSHAT, CDR2 FNYEAQ (reference sequence). The CDR3 loop is CASTPPVSTEAFF. The CDR3 nucleotides are TGTGCTAGCACCCCCCCCGTTAGCACTGAAGCTTTCTTT.

V is TRBV7-9 and J is TRBJ1-5; 8 positions match TRBD1. Germline loops: CDR1 SEHNR, CDR2 FQNEAQ (reference sequence). The CDR3 consists of 16 residues. The ends lost 5 bases at V and 0 bases at J; junction bases unmatched: 6. The DNA for the CDR3 is TGTGCCAGCAGCCCCGGGACAGGCTATAGCAATCAGCCCCAGCATTTT. As protein: CASSPGTGYSNQPQHF.

The chain recombines TRBV7-2 with TRBJ1-2; 8 bases agree with TRBD1. Looked up from germline, CDR1 is SGHTA and CDR2 is FQGNSA. CDR3 size: 15 residues. Trimming removed 1 base from V and 6 bases from J; junction bases left unmatched: 7. The chain's CDR3 is CASSLGTGRRDGYTF. DNA for the CDR3: TGTGCCAGCAGCTTAGGGACAGGGAGGAGGGATGGCTACACCTTC.

The V gene is TRBV7-2, the J gene TRBJ2-5; D is unresolved. The germline V gene encodes CDR1 SGHTA and CDR2 FQGNSA. The V end lost 7 bases, the J end lost 4 bases, and 19 bases lay between the germline ends. CDR3 length: 15 residues. The CDR3, as DNA: TGTGCCAGCACCCGAAGCATGTCGGCAGGAGAGACCCAGTACTTC. Translation: CASTRSMSAGETQYF. Complete variable domain (other parts from reference TRBV7-2 and TRBJ2-5): GAGVSQSPSNKVTEKGKDVELRCDPISGHTALYWYRQSLGQGLEFLIYFQGNSAPDKSGLPSDRFSAERTGGSVSTLTIQRTQQEDSAVYLCASTRSMSAGETQYFGPGTRLLVL.

The J gene is TRBJ2-1, the V gene TRBV19, with D possibly matching TRBD2 (5 bases). The germline gives CDR1 LNHDA, CDR2 SQIVND (reference sequence). Trimming shortened V by 1 base and J by 0 bases, and 10 bases separated the two germline ends. The CDR3 loop spans 16 amino acids. Written as DNA, the CDR3 is TGTGCCAGTAGTATAGTCGGGGATACCTCCTACAATGAGCAGTTCTTC. This codes for CASSIVGDTSYNEQFF.

The count of this clone is one. CDR3: CASSLRGGSALFF. The CDR3 region has the DNA TGTGCCAGCAGCCTGAGGGGGGGCTCCGCTTTGTTTTTT. The chain couples TRBV5-4 to TRBJ1-4; possibly TRBD1 for D (6 bases). Germline assignment: CDR1 SGHNT and CDR2 YYREEE (reference sequence). V was pared by 4 bases and J by 15 bases, with 19 bases between. The length of the CDR3 is 13 residues.

The sample holds a few counts of this clone. This chain links TRBV20-1 with TRBJ1-1; 9 bases align to TRBD1. J lost 1 base, V lost 3 bases, and 18 bases had no gene match. This CDR3 is built from 19 residues. Germline V gives CDR1 DFQATT, CDR2 SNEGSKA (reference sequence). The CDR3 nucleotides read TGCAGTGCTAGTGGGGGTGAATTTACAGGGGGCTTGCGGAACACTGAAGCTTTCTTT. It is translated as CSASGGEFTGGLRNTEAFF.

The chain links TRBV7-6 to TRBJ1-1; D ambiguous. The CDR3 extends over 16 amino acids. V lost 0 bases and J 1 base, leaving 12 bases between the germline ends. CDR1 is SGHVS, CDR2 FNYEAQ, per germline. The CDR3 nucleotides read TGTGCCAGCAGCTTAGCGCCGATAGCCCCGAACACTGAAGCTTTCTTT. Its protein is CASSLAPIAPNTEAFF. Variable domain in full (rest from reference TRBV7-6 and TRBJ1-1): GAGVSQSPRYKVTKRGQDVALRCDPISGHVSLYWYRQALGQGPEFLTYFNYEAQQDKSGLPNDRFSAERPEGSISTLTIQRTEQRDSAMYRCASSLAPIAPNTEAFFGQGTRLTVV.

The chain is built from TRBV5-1 and TRBJ1-2, with D possibly matching TRBD1 (5 bases). The V gene lost 4 bases and the J gene lost 7 bases, with 17 bases spanning the gap. The germline gives CDR1 SGHRS, CDR2 YFSETQ. CDR3 length: 14 residues. The CDR3 here is CASSPGDWVSGYTF. CDR3 in DNA: TGCGCCAGCAGCCCCGGGGACTGGGTCTCTGGCTACACCTTC.

The chain uses TRBV2 and TRBJ1-6; tentative D call: TRBD1 (5 bases). Germline V lookup: CDR1 SNHLY, CDR2 FYNNEI. The CDR3 covers 16 residues. Trimming took off 3 bases at V and 0 bases at J, with 9 bases between the two ends. The CDR3: CASSDRVPSYNSPLHF. The CDR3 nucleotides read TGTGCCAGCAGTGACAGGGTCCCCTCCTATAATTCACCCCTCCACTTT.

The DNA for the CDR3 is TGTGCCAGCAGCCCAGGGGGCGCGCTAGCCAAAAACATTCAGTACTTC. The encoded protein is CASSPGGALAKNIQYF. The V call is TRBV28, the J call TRBJ2-4; 8 bases map to TRBD1. The CDR3 is made up of 16 amino acids. Trimming at V came to 6 bases and at J to 0 bases, leaving 7 bases not matched to a gene. Germline V gives CDR1 MDHEN, CDR2 SYDVKM.

This clone was detected only a few times. The J gene is TRBJ2-7, the V gene TRBV11-2, with 11 bases matching TRBD1. Germline CDR1 is SGHAT and CDR2 is FQNNGV. V was pared by 5 bases and J by 6 bases, with 6 bases of the junction left unmatched. The CDR3 spans 14 residues. This CDR3 reads CASSPGQGAGEQYV. CDR3 coding DNA: TGTGCCAGCAGCCCCGGACAGGGGGCAGGCGAGCAGTACGTC.

The V gene is TRBV27, the J gene TRBJ1-1; TRBD1 aligns across 10 bases. The V and J ends lost 0 bases and 0 bases, in that order; junction bases with no gene match: 7. Germline V lookup: CDR1 MNHEY, CDR2 SMNVEV (reference sequence). The CDR3 runs to 18 residues. The CDR3 nucleotides read TGTGCCAGCAGTTTATCGGTGGGACAGGGGAAACTGAACACTGAAGCTTTCTTT. Translated, it gives CASSLSVGQGKLNTEAFF.

CDR3 protein: CAISALWTGNTGELFF. The CDR3 DNA sequence: TGTGCCATCAGTGCACTTTGGACAGGGAACACCGGGGAGCTGTTTTTT. The rearrangement links TRBV10-3 to TRBJ2-2, with 7 positions matching TRBD1. V lost 4 bases to trimming and J lost 1 base; unmatched junction nucleotides: 6. Germline V lookup: CDR1 ENHRY, CDR2 SYGVKD. The CDR3 runs 16 residues.

The CDR3 loop reads CASRRSAGEAFF. In nucleotides, the CDR3 is TGTGCCAGCAGGAGGAGTGCGGGTGAAGCTTTCTTT. The chain recombines TRBV27 with TRBJ1-1; D gene uncertain. Germline loops: CDR1 MNHEY, CDR2 SMNVEV (reference sequence). V lost 6 bases to trimming and J lost 7 bases, with 12 bases between them. The length of the CDR3 is 12 residues.

V gene TRBV12-3 or TRBV12-4 combines with J gene TRBJ1-1; D ambiguous. The CDR3 has 13 residues. Trimming cost V 6 bases and J 2 bases, with 10 bases left between them. CDR3 coding DNA: TGTGCCAGCAGGCCCGGTAGCAACACTGAAGCTTTCTTT. Its protein product is CASRPGSNTEAFF.

This clone was detected once. J is TRBJ2-3 and V is TRBV9, with 9 bases fitting TRBD2. CDR3 length equals 17 residues. Germline loops: CDR1 SGDLS, CDR2 YYNGEE. Trimming cost V 0 bases and J 6 bases; bases outside gene matches: 11. CDR3 DNA: TGTGCCAGCAGCGTAGCAGCGGGCGGGGGGGGTATGGATACGCAGTATTTT. Its translation: CASSVAAGGGGMDTQYF. Combining the CDR3 with reference TRBV9 and TRBJ2-3 gives the whole variable domain DSGVTQTPKHLITATGQRVTLRCSPRSGDLSVYWYQQSLDQGLQFLIQYYNGEERAKGNILERFSAQQFPDLHSELNLSSLELGDSALYFCASSVAAGGGGMDTQYFGPGTRLTVL.